The 19 T cell receptor beta chains in this list originate from one sample, sequenced in a study of liver allograft versus peripheral blood T cells. Overall study context: Blood and transplanted-liver T cell receptor repertoires from recipients were compared.

TCRdb re-called the reads through MiXCR, storing one row per CDR3 protein. The sample includes 9,000 to 10,000 distinct CDR3 sequences, approximately 17% seen only once; the top ten take approximately 1.2%. These receptors all come from a human patient who had a liver transplant. Some T cells may originate from the graft donor.

This clonotype is labeled medium-sized (0.01 to 0.1%). This chain uses TRBV6-1 with TRBJ1-5; D unclear. CDR1 is MNHNS and CDR2 is SASEGT in the germline V gene. Deletions cut 6 bases from V and 0 bases from J, with 9 bases between. This CDR3 spans 14 amino acids. CDR3 amino acids: CASRTLYSNQPQHF. CDR3 nucleotides: TGTGCCAGCAGGACACTGTATAGCAATCAGCCCCAGCATTTT.

This clonotype counts as medium-sized. The rearrangement links TRBV7-9 to TRBJ1-1, with D maybe TRBD1 (5 bases). Trimming pared 7 bases from V and 11 bases from J, leaving 8 bases between. CDR1 and CDR2 (germline): SEHNR, FQNEAQ (reference sequence). This CDR3 is built from 9 residues. The CDR3 DNA sequence: TGTGCCAGCACGGAGGGGGCTTTCTTT. This sequence encodes CASTEGAFF.

The chain joins TRBV6-1 to TRBJ1-2, with TRBD1 matching over 8 bases. CDR3 length: 13 residues. Germline V CDR1 and CDR2: MNHNS, SASEGT. V was clipped by 4 bases and J by 8 bases; unmatched bases: 6. CDR3 sequence: CASSAYGTGGYTF. CDR3 nucleotide sequence: TGTGCCAGCAGTGCCTATGGGACAGGAGGCTACACCTTC.

In this sample, this clonotype turned up many times. J is TRBJ1-4 and V is TRBV6-5, with TRBD1 matching over 8 bases. J was trimmed by 8 bases and V by 5 bases; bases with no gene match: 4. This CDR3 region has 13 residues. Germline CDR1 is MNHEY and CDR2 is SVGAGI. CDR3 residues: CASSTRDREKLFF. CDR3 nucleotides: TGTGCCAGCAGTACCCGGGACAGGGAAAAACTGTTTTTT.

This clonotype rates as medium-sized. The chain employs TRBV7-2 and TRBJ1-1; D is uncertain. Trimming shortened V by 3 bases and J by 1 base, and 6 bases separated the two germline ends. Germline V CDR1 and CDR2: SGHTA, FQGNSA. The CDR3 totals 13 residues. CDR3 amino acids: CASSFGGNTEAFF. The CDR3 coding sequence is TGTGCCAGCAGCTTCGGAGGGAACACTGAAGCTTTCTTT. Variable domain in full (rest from reference TRBV7-2 and TRBJ1-1): GAGVSQSPSNKVTEKGKDVELRCDPISGHTALYWYRQSLGQGLEFLIYFQGNSAPDKSGLPSDRFSAERTGGSVSTLTIQRTQQEDSAVYLCASSFGGNTEAFFGQGTRLTVV.

There are many counts of this clonotype. The genes are TRBV18 and TRBJ2-7; D might be TRBD1 (5 bases). The CDR3 is 13 residues long. The germline CDR1 and CDR2 sequences are KGHSH and LQKENI. V lost 1 base and J lost 2, with 6 bases in between. CDR3 amino acids: CASSPRTTYEQYF. The CDR3, as DNA: TGTGCCAGCTCACCACGGACAACCTACGAGCAGTACTTC. Full variable domain (remainder filled in from reference TRBV18 and TRBJ2-7): NAGVMQNPRHLVRRRGQEARLRCSPMKGHSHVYWYRQLPEEGLKFMVYLQKENIIDESGMPKERFSAEFPKEGPSILRIQQVVRGDSAAYFCASSPRTTYEQYFGPGTRLTVT.

This clonotype was found many times. This rearrangement joins TRBV7-9 to TRBJ1-1; weak D call: TRBD1 (6 bases). CDR1 is SEHNR and CDR2 is FQNEAQ in the germline V gene (reference sequence). The V and J ends lost 7 bases and 1 base respectively, with 16 bases between them. The CDR3 contains 15 residues. CDR3 sequence: CASNPRDTSNTEAFF. The CDR3 region has the DNA TGTGCCAGCAACCCAAGGGACACCTCGAACACTGAAGCTTTCTTT.

This clonotype appeared a few times. V is TRBV19 and J is TRBJ2-6, with a tentative D call TRBD1 (6 bases). CDR3 length: 15 residues. Germline assignment: CDR1 LNHDA and CDR2 SQIVND (reference sequence). V was cut by 4 bases and J by 1 base, with 8 bases left in between. The CDR3 sequence is CASSTGASGANVLTF. CDR3 DNA: TGTGCCAGTAGTACAGGGGCTTCTGGGGCCAACGTCCTGACTTTC.

This chain connects TRBV27 to TRBJ2-7; D unresolved. This CDR3 has 14 amino acids. V shed 5 bases and J shed 2 bases, with 13 bases lying between them. CDR1 and CDR2 (germline): MNHEY, SMNVEV (reference sequence). Written as DNA, the CDR3 is TGTGCCAGCAGTAAAAGGGTGGGGACCTACGAGCAGTACTTC. Its translation: CASSKRVGTYEQYF.

In this sample, this clonotype turned up a few times. V usage is TRBV5-4 and J usage is TRBJ1-1; D is unresolved. V was pared by 4 bases and J by 0 bases, with 13 bases between. The CDR3 extends over 15 amino acids. Germline values: CDR1 SGHNT, CDR2 YYREEE (reference sequence). The CDR3 DNA sequence: TGTGCCAGCAGCCCCCCGGGAGAATTGAACACTGAAGCTTTCTTT. Translating gives CASSPPGELNTEAFF.

Relative to its sample, this clonotype is medium-sized (0.01 to 0.1%). The J gene is TRBJ2-2, the V gene TRBV18; possibly TRBD1 for D (6 bases). Trimming cost V 5 bases and J 1 base, with 11 bases left between them. This CDR3 comprises 15 residues. From germline, CDR1 is KGHSH and CDR2 LQKENI. The CDR3 region is CASSIGQQNTGELFF. The CDR3 coding sequence is TGTGCCAGCTCAATCGGACAGCAGAACACCGGGGAGCTGTTTTTT.

This clonotype showed up many times. The chain combines TRBV5-6 with TRBJ1-2, with TRBD1 identical over 8 bases. The trim removed 6 bases at V and 8 bases at J, leaving 12 bases unmatched. Germline values: CDR1 SGHDT, CDR2 YYEEEE. This CDR3 region has 14 residues. CDR3 in amino acids: CASTPTGVVEGYTF. The CDR3 coding sequence is TGTGCCAGCACCCCGACAGGGGTGGTCGAGGGCTACACCTTC. Full variable domain (missing parts from reference TRBV5-6 and TRBJ1-2): DAGVTQSPTHLIKTRGQQVTLRCSPKSGHDTVSWYQQALGQGPQFIFQYYEEEERQRGNFPDRFSGHQFPNYSSELNVNALLLGDSALYLCASTPTGVVEGYTFGSGTRLTVV.

There are many counts of this clonotype. The V gene is TRBV27, the J gene TRBJ1-4, with D perhaps TRBD1 (5 bases). CDR3 length: 13 amino acids. Germline CDR1 reads MNHEY; CDR2 reads SMNVEV (reference sequence). The germline V and J ends were trimmed by 6 bases and 6 bases, with 11 bases remaining between them. CDR3 DNA sequence: TGTGCCAGCAGCGACAGAGGGGATGAAAAACTGTTTTTT. This sequence encodes CASSDRGDEKLFF.

This clonotype was counted many times. V is TRBV18 and J is TRBJ2-7; D might be TRBD1 (5 bases). The V and J ends lost 1 base and 0 bases respectively, with 7 bases between them. Germline V gene data show CDR1 as KGHSH and CDR2 as LQKENI. The CDR3 length is 14 residues. The CDR3 sequence is CASSPQGHSYEQYF. CDR3 bases: TGTGCCAGCTCACCACAGGGGCACTCCTACGAGCAGTACTTC.

This clonotype has a count of ten or more. The genes are TRBV5-4 and TRBJ1-2; no clear D. The CDR3 extends over 13 amino acids. V was cut by 0 bases and J by 2 bases, with 5 bases left in between. Germline V gene lookup returns CDR1 SGHNT and CDR2 YYREEE (reference sequence). The CDR3 nucleotides read TGTGCCAGCAGCTTGGAACAGAACTATGGCTACACCTTC. Translation: CASSLEQNYGYTF.

The chain uses TRBV12-3 or TRBV12-4 and TRBJ1-2; unclear D gene. Trimming removed 4 bases at V and 1 base at J, with 4 bases between. The CDR3 totals 12 residues. CDR3 bases: TGTGCCAGCAGTTACAGTAACTATGGCTACACCTTC. As protein: CASSYSNYGYTF.

This clonotype is judged medium-sized. CDR3 sequence (DNA): TGTGCCAGCTCTAACCACTCAGTGGCTAATGAAAAACTGTTTTTT. Its translation is CASSNHSVANEKLFF. This chain joins TRBV18 and TRBJ1-4, with no clear D. This CDR3 is 15 amino acids long. V was clipped by 6 bases and J by 3 bases, with 14 bases between them. Germline V gene lookup returns CDR1 KGHSH and CDR2 LQKENI.

Judged by abundance, this clonotype is medium-sized. V and J are TRBV18 and TRBJ1-1, with a weak D call TRBD1 (5 bases). The CDR3 is 16 residues long. Germline V gives CDR1 KGHSH, CDR2 LQKENI. V lost 3 bases and J lost 3, with 17 bases in between. DNA of the CDR3: TGTGCCAGCTCACCCGCAGACGGGGGTGTGGACACTGAAGCTTTCTTT. This encodes CASSPADGGVDTEAFF.

The chain couples TRBV13 to TRBJ1-3; 12 bases map to TRBD1. The CDR3 is 19 residues long. Germline loops: CDR1 PRHDT, CDR2 FYEKMQ (reference sequence). The V and J ends lost 5 bases and 0 bases, in that order; junction bases with no gene match: 11. CDR3 in amino acids: CASSRAGTGGHHSGNTIYF. The CDR3, as DNA: TGTGCCAGCAGCCGCGCCGGGACAGGGGGCCACCACTCTGGAAACACCATATATTTT.